The rows below give T cell receptor beta chains drawn from one sample of a study of T cell responses to AZD1222 COVID-19 vaccine. The data were produced by immunoSEQ multiplex PCR, yet TCRdb's version contains in-frame clones alone and is incomplete. The data contain roughly 200,000 clones, 90% to 95% of them singletons. The material sequenced was peripheral blood, taken 28 days after the second dose of the MenACWY control vaccine. The source of these receptors is an adult who received the MenACWY meningococcal vaccine as a control. The CDR3 runs from the conserved cysteine through the conserved F or W. The D gene is left open where the match is weak. Not every row has a clone size; where given, it reads once, few, many or a size class.

CDR3: CAWGSLVPNF; DNA: TGTGCCTGGGGATCCCTGGTCCCCAACTTC; size: .; J: TRBJ2-7; D: .; V: TRBV30
CDR3: CASSLGDTEAFF; DNA: TGTGCCAGCAGTTTGGGGGACACTGAAGCTTTCTTT; size: once; J: TRBJ1-1; D: .; V: TRBV12-3/TRBV12-4
CDR3: CASSLWTLTSGKGEQYF; DNA: TGTGCCAGCAGTTTATGGACCTTGACTAGCGGGAAAGGCGAGCAGTACTTC; size: .; J: TRBJ2-7; D: TRBD2; V: TRBV28
CDR3: CASSPQVPSTEAFF; DNA: TGTGCCAGCTCACCACAGGTCCCGAGCACTGAAGCTTTCTTT; size: .; J: TRBJ1-1; D: .; V: TRBV18
CDR3: CASSLGQPNQPQHF; DNA: TGTGCCAGCAGCCTCGGACAGCCCAATCAGCCCCAGCATTTT; size: .; J: TRBJ1-5; D: .; V: TRBV7-9
CDR3: CASSLLAGEQFF; DNA: TGTGCCAGCAGTTTACTAGCGGGAGAGCAGTTCTTC; size: .; J: TRBJ2-1; D: TRBD2; V: TRBV27
CDR3: CASSLGGIEQFF; DNA: TGTGCCAGCAGCTTAGGCGGGATTGAGCAGTTCTTC; size: .; J: TRBJ2-1; D: .; V: TRBV13
CDR3: CASSLSRNNEQFF; DNA: TGTGCCAGCAGCTTATCTCGAAACAATGAGCAGTTCTTC; size: once; J: TRBJ2-1; D: .; V: TRBV7-3
CDR3: CASSTSSEPYYGYTF; DNA: TGTGCCAGTAGTACTTCGTCCGAGCCCTACTATGGCTACACCTTC; size: .; J: TRBJ1-2; D: .; V: TRBV19
CDR3: CASSSRGGYNEQFF; DNA: TGCGCCAGCAGCTCAAGAGGAGGGTACAATGAGCAGTTCTTC; size: .; J: TRBJ2-1; D: .; V: TRBV5-1
CDR3: CASSLSGGVQFF; DNA: TGTGCCAGCAGTTTATCTGGAGGGGTGCAGTTCTTC; size: .; J: TRBJ2-1; D: .; V: TRBV27
CDR3: CASVPQGLNEQYF; DNA: TGCGCCAGCGTGCCGCAGGGCCTCAACGAGCAGTACTTC; size: .; J: TRBJ2-7; D: .; V: TRBV5-1
CDR3: CASATDSLYGYTF; DNA: TGTGCCAGCGCAACGGACAGTCTCTATGGCTACACCTTC; size: .; J: TRBJ1-2; D: .; V: TRBV2
CDR3: CASSIRRLGARTDTQYF; DNA: TGTGCCAGTAGTATTCGGAGACTAGGAGCCCGCACAGATACGCAGTATTTT; size: .; J: TRBJ2-3; D: .; V: TRBV19
CDR3: CASSFLRGNSNQPQHF; DNA: TGTGCCAGCAGTTTCCTTAGGGGAAATAGCAATCAGCCCCAGCATTTT; size: .; J: TRBJ1-5; D: .; V: TRBV27
CDR3: CASRGEGTKNIQYF; DNA: TGTGCCAGTAGGGGGGAGGGAACCAAAAACATTCAGTACTTC; size: once; J: TRBJ2-4; D: TRBD2; V: TRBV19
CDR3: CSVTLDRSNYEQYF; DNA: TGCAGCGTTACTCTGGACAGATCTAACTACGAGCAGTACTTC; size: .; J: TRBJ2-7; D: .; V: TRBV29-1
CDR3: CASSLWGPDRVGTEAFF; DNA: TGCGCCAGCAGCTTGTGGGGACCGGACAGGGTGGGCACTGAAGCTTTCTTT; size: once; J: TRBJ1-1; D: TRBD1; V: TRBV5-1
CDR3: CASSSLAGGGETQYF; DNA: TGTGCCAGCAGTTCACTAGCGGGAGGCGGTGAGACCCAGTACTTC; size: .; J: TRBJ2-5; D: TRBD2; V: TRBV28
CDR3: CASSYQGGNTIYF; DNA: TGTGCCAGCAGTTACCAGGGTGGAAACACCATATATTTT; size: .; J: TRBJ1-3; D: .; V: TRBV6-5
CDR3: CASSFNRQGPGELFF; DNA: TGTGCCAGCAGCTTCAACAGACAGGGTCCCGGGGAGCTGTTTTTT; size: .; J: TRBJ2-2; D: TRBD1; V: TRBV7-9
CDR3: CASSRVAGGDYGYTF; DNA: TGTGCCAGCAGCCGAGTGGCAGGGGGCGACTATGGCTACACCTTC; size: .; J: TRBJ1-2; D: TRBD1; V: TRBV28
CDR3: CASSSPPGGGYTF; DNA: TGTGCCAGCAGTTCACCCCCCGGCGGGGGCTACACCTTC; size: .; J: TRBJ1-2; D: .; V: TRBV28
CDR3: CASSHQDGGDNEQFF; DNA: TGTGCCAGCAGTCACCAGGACGGTGGCGACAATGAGCAGTTCTTC; size: .; J: TRBJ2-1; D: .; V: TRBV28
CDR3: CATSREGPGTHDQPQHF; DNA: TGTGCCACCAGCAGAGAAGGACCCGGGACTCATGATCAGCCCCAGCATTTT; size: once; J: TRBJ1-5; D: .; V: TRBV15
CDR3: CASSPPGLANGELFF; DNA: TGTGCCAGCAGCCCCCCGGGACTAGCGAACGGGGAGCTGTTTTTT; size: once; J: TRBJ2-2; D: TRBD2; V: TRBV3-1/TRBV3-2
CDR3: CASTSFYSGQGLTNYGYTF; DNA: TGTGCCAGCACTTCTTTTTATTCGGGACAGGGATTAACTAACTATGGCTACACCTTC; size: once; J: TRBJ1-2; D: TRBD1; V: TRBV27
CDR3: CASSYDLGTEAFF; DNA: TGTGCCAGCAGTTACGATCTCGGCACTGAAGCTTTCTTT; size: .; J: TRBJ1-1; D: .; V: TRBV6-2/TRBV6-3
CDR3: CASSLSEGVKQYF; DNA: TGTGCCAGCAGCTTATCGGAGGGAGTCAAGCAGTACTTC; size: .; J: TRBJ2-7; D: .; V: TRBV5-6
CDR3: CASSLQATQGGYGYTF; DNA: TGTGCCAGCAGCCTACAGGCAACCCAGGGTGGATATGGCTACACCTTC; size: .; J: TRBJ1-2; D: .; V: TRBV7-3
CDR3: CASSQSVGGTYEQYF; DNA: TGCGCCAGCAGCCAATCCGTAGGGGGGACCTACGAGCAGTACTTC; size: few; J: TRBJ2-7; D: .; V: TRBV4-1
CDR3: CASSQDRSGRGFF; DNA: TGTGCCAGCAGCCAAGATCGGAGCGGCCGGGGGTTCTTC; size: .; J: TRBJ2-1; D: .; V: TRBV3-1/TRBV3-2
CDR3: CASSISPTGGLIEQYF; DNA: TGTGCCAGTAGTATAAGCCCGACGGGCGGCCTCATCGAGCAGTACTTC; size: .; J: TRBJ2-7; D: .; V: TRBV19
CDR3: CASSDRGVNTEAFF; DNA: TGTGCCAGTAGTGACAGGGGAGTGAACACTGAAGCTTTCTTT; size: .; J: TRBJ1-1; D: TRBD1; V: TRBV19
CDR3: CASRDVIAGAPEQFF; DNA: TGTGCCAGCAGGGACGTAATAGCGGGAGCCCCTGAGCAGTTCTTC; size: once; J: TRBJ2-1; D: TRBD2; V: TRBV6-5
CDR3: CATSRDYSQPQHF; DNA: TGTGCCACCAGCAGAGACTACTCTCAGCCCCAGCATTTT; size: .; J: TRBJ1-5; D: .; V: TRBV15
CDR3: CAWRTDRSGNTIYF; DNA: TGTGCCTGGAGGACGGACCGCTCTGGAAACACCATATATTTT; size: .; J: TRBJ1-3; D: .; V: TRBV30
CDR3: CASSDSSDSPLHF; DNA: TGTGCCAGCAGTGACTCTTCCGATTCACCCCTCCACTTT; size: .; J: TRBJ1-6; D: .; V: TRBV6-4
CDR3: CASSYSSGTYTGELFF; DNA: TGTGCCAGCAGTTACTCTAGCGGGACGTACACCGGGGAGCTGTTTTTT; size: .; J: TRBJ2-2; D: TRBD2; V: TRBV6-2/TRBV6-3
CDR3: CASSQELGGVGEQYF; DNA: TGTGCCAGCAGCCAAGAGTTAGGGGGGGTAGGGGAGCAGTACTTC; size: .; J: TRBJ2-7; D: .; V: TRBV3-1/TRBV3-2
CDR3: CASSDPVGTNEKLFF; DNA: TGTGCCAGCAGTGACCCCGTTGGGACTAATGAAAAACTGTTTTTT; size: .; J: TRBJ1-4; D: .; V: TRBV25-1
CDR3: CATSESGSGQETQYF; DNA: TGTGCCACCAGTGAAAGCGGGAGTGGCCAAGAGACCCAGTACTTC; size: .; J: TRBJ2-5; D: TRBD2; V: TRBV24-1
CDR3: CASSPRGQGVTDTQYF; DNA: TGTGCCAGCTCACCCCGCGGACAGGGGGTCACAGATACGCAGTATTTT; size: .; J: TRBJ2-3; D: TRBD1; V: TRBV18
CDR3: CASMDGGGSYEQYF; DNA: TGTGCCAGCATGGACGGAGGGGGCTCCTACGAGCAGTACTTC; size: .; J: TRBJ2-7; D: .; V: TRBV5-4
CDR3: CASSEMRGFSGNTIYF; DNA: TGCGCCAGCAGTGAGATGAGAGGATTCTCTGGAAACACCATATATTTT; size: few; J: TRBJ1-3; D: .; V: TRBV10-1
CDR3: CASSFGEFEETQYF; DNA: TGTGCCAGCAGTTTCGGAGAATTTGAAGAGACCCAGTACTTC; size: .; J: TRBJ2-5; D: .; V: TRBV6-2/TRBV6-3
CDR3: CATSRAQPNQPQHF; DNA: TGTGCCACCAGCAGGGCCCAGCCGAATCAGCCCCAGCATTTT; size: .; J: TRBJ1-5; D: .; V: TRBV15
CDR3: CASSLDRNNQPQHF; DNA: TGTGCCAGCAGCTTAGATCGGAATAATCAGCCCCAGCATTTT; size: .; J: TRBJ1-5; D: .; V: TRBV11-2
CDR3: CASSLSVLGAEQYF; DNA: TGTGCCAGCAGTTTATCGGTTCTGGGAGCCGAGCAGTACTTC; size: .; J: TRBJ2-7; D: .; V: TRBV27
CDR3: CASSQAGQANLNTEAFF; DNA: TGTGCCAGTAGTCAAGCCGGACAGGCGAATTTGAACACTGAAGCTTTCTTT; size: .; J: TRBJ1-1; D: TRBD1; V: TRBV19
CDR3: CASSPGGRNQPQHF; DNA: TGTGCCAGCAGCCCAGGGGGCCGGAATCAGCCCCAGCATTTT; size: .; J: TRBJ1-5; D: TRBD1; V: TRBV6-5
CDR3: CASSPRGGPSSYNEQFF; DNA: TGTGCCAGCAGTCCTCGAGGAGGACCAAGCTCCTACAATGAGCAGTTCTTC; size: .; J: TRBJ2-1; D: .; V: TRBV27
CDR3: CSVAGNRVSYEQYF; DNA: TGCAGCGTTGCGGGGAACAGGGTCTCCTACGAGCAGTACTTC; size: .; J: TRBJ2-7; D: .; V: TRBV29-1
CDR3: CASSVTTNVLTF; DNA: TGCGCCAGCAGCGTCACTACCAACGTCCTGACTTTC; size: .; J: TRBJ2-6; D: .; V: TRBV4-3